Listed below are T cell receptor beta chains from one sample, sequenced in a study of CD8 T cells in Susac syndrome. TCRdb called the immunoSEQ multiplex PCR reads again in MiXCR, with one record for every CDR3 protein. The sample records hundreds of thousands of distinct CDR3 sequences, approximately 92% being singletons. Sequenced: CD4+ T cells from PBMCs. The receptors derive from a human donor with multiple sclerosis. Both conserved end residues are part of each CDR3. Fields, in order: clone size, V gene, D gene, J gene, CDR3 DNA, CDR3 protein. The D gene is left open where the match is weak. Only some rows state a clone size, as once, few, many or a class for expanded clones.

.,TRBV20-1,TRBD1,TRBJ1-5,TGCAGTGCTAGAGTGAGTGGACAGGTCAATCAGCCCCAGCATTTT,CSARVSGQVNQPQHF
.,TRBV7-9,.,TRBJ2-5,TGTGCCAGCAGCTTAGTTCCGGGGAAAGAGACCCAGTACTTC,CASSLVPGKETQYF
.,TRBV5-6,.,TRBJ2-5,TGTGCCAGCAGCTTCTGGGGGGCGGTAGAGACCCAGTACTTC,CASSFWGAVETQYF
.,TRBV29-1,TRBD1,TRBJ1-1,TGCAGCGTACAGGGGGGCGAGTCTGAAGCTTTCTTT,CSVQGGESEAFF
once,TRBV2,TRBD1,TRBJ1-5,TGTGCCAGCAGGGGGACAGGGGCCAATCAGCCCCAGCATTTT,CASRGTGANQPQHF
.,TRBV29-1,.,TRBJ1-1,TGCAGCGTGGTCTCATTGGAGAACACTGAAGCTTTCTTT,CSVVSLENTEAFF
.,TRBV7-2,.,TRBJ1-1,TGTGCCAGCAGCTTAAAACCCTTGGGCGGGGGGACTGAAGCTTTCTTT,CASSLKPLGGGTEAFF
.,TRBV6-5,TRBD1,TRBJ1-2,TGTGCCAGCAGACGTTGGACAGGGCTGAACTATGGCTACACCTTC,CASRRWTGLNYGYTF
.,TRBV6-5,.,TRBJ1-2,TGTGCCAGCAGCCCCGGACGCACCTATGGCTACACCTTC,CASSPGRTYGYTF
.,TRBV3-1,TRBD1,TRBJ1-5,TGTGCCAGCAGCCCGGGGACAGGGGAGAGCAATCAGCCCCAGCATTTT,CASSPGTGESNQPQHF
.,TRBV20-1,.,TRBJ2-4,TGCAGTGCTAGGAACAAAAACATTCAGTACTTC,CSARNKNIQYF
.,TRBV3-1,TRBD1,TRBJ1-5,TGTGCCAGCAGCCACTCATCACAGGGGAATCAGCCCCAGCATTTT,CASSHSSQGNQPQHF
.,TRBV19,TRBD2,TRBJ2-2,TGTGCCAGTAGTCCCTTTACTAGCGGGGGGGCTGGCACCGGGGAGCTGTTTTTT,CASSPFTSGGAGTGELFF
once,TRBV9,TRBD1,TRBJ2-1,TGTGCCAGCAGCCTAATGCCAGGGGGTTATGAGCAGTTCTTC,CASSLMPGGYEQFF
.,TRBV4-1,.,TRBJ2-7,TGCGCCAGCAGCCAACCCAGAGACAGCTACGAGCAGTACTTC,CASSQPRDSYEQYF
.,TRBV19,.,TRBJ2-3,TGTGCCAGTACTCCACTTCCTCCTAGCACAGATACGCAGTATTTT,CASTPLPPSTDTQYF
.,TRBV7-3,.,TRBJ2-3,TGTGCCAGCAGCTCCGCCGGGGGCACAGATACGCAGTATTTT,CASSSAGGTDTQYF
.,TRBV29-1,.,TRBJ2-5,TGCAGCGCCTGCAGGGGAACCCAAGAGACCCAGTACTTC,CSACRGTQETQYF
.,TRBV19,.,TRBJ1-1,TGTGCCAGTAGTCTCCCTACGTCCTGGGCTGTCCCATCTGCTCGAGCTTTCTTT,CASSLPTSWAVPSARAFF
.,TRBV2,.,TRBJ2-3,TGTGCCGCAGCCCGGGCCCACGGCGCAGATACGCAGTATTTT,CAAARAHGADTQYF
.,TRBV29-1,TRBD1,TRBJ1-5,TGCAGCGTGGCCGGACAGGGGGGTCAGCCCCAGCATTTT,CSVAGQGGQPQHF
.,TRBV4-1,.,TRBJ1-5,TGCGCCAGCAGCCGAACTAGGGGTCAGCCCCAGCATTTT,CASSRTRGQPQHF
.,TRBV3-1,.,TRBJ2-3,TGTGCCAGCAGTCTCTACCTAGATACGCAGTATTTT,CASSLYLDTQYF
.,TRBV11-2,.,TRBJ1-1,TGTGCCAGCAGCTTAGAATGGGGCAGGTCGAACACTGAAGCTTTCTTT,CASSLEWGRSNTEAFF
.,TRBV19,.,TRBJ1-6,TGTGCCAGTAGTATCCGGGACACCAGCTCCTATAATTCACCCCTCCACTTT,CASSIRDTSSYNSPLHF
.,TRBV20-1,TRBD1,TRBJ1-5,TGCAGTGCTCCGAACGCGCAGGGGGCCCTTTTCAATCAGCCCCAGCATTTT,CSAPNAQGALFNQPQHF
.,TRBV28,.,TRBJ1-5,TGTGCCAGCAGTGGGGGCGGGGTCCAGCCCCAGCATTTT,CASSGGGVQPQHF
once,TRBV7-2,.,TRBJ2-3,TGTGCCAGCAGCTTAGGCTGGGAAGATACGCAGTATTTT,CASSLGWEDTQYF
.,TRBV19,TRBD1,TRBJ1-1,TGTGCCAGTAGTCCGGACAGGGGAAGGACTGAAGCTTTCTTT,CASSPDRGRTEAFF
.,TRBV5-1,.,TRBJ2-7,TGCGCCAGCAGCTTGGCCCCGGGACAATTCTACGAGCAGTACTTC,CASSLAPGQFYEQYF
once,TRBV7-6,.,TRBJ2-3,TGTGCCAGCAGCTTAGAACTAGTCGGAGATACGCAGTATTTT,CASSLELVGDTQYF
.,TRBV7-2,.,TRBJ1-2,TGTGCCAGCAGCTTAGGGGGTATTCCCTATGGCTACACCTTC,CASSLGGIPYGYTF
.,TRBV24-1,.,TRBJ2-2,TGTGCCACCACCGAGCCCGGCACCGGGGAGCTGTTTTTT,CATTEPGTGELFF
.,TRBV6-6,TRBD1,TRBJ2-2,TGTGCCAGCAGTTACTTGGGACAGGGAAACACCGGGGAGCTGTTTTTT,CASSYLGQGNTGELFF
.,TRBV29-1,TRBD1,TRBJ1-1,TGCAGCGTTGACAGGGGGCTTAATGCTTTCTTT,CSVDRGLNAFF
.,TRBV6-2/TRBV6-3,.,TRBJ1-1,TGTGCCAGCAGTTACGCCGGAGCAACTGAAGCTTTCTTT,CASSYAGATEAFF
.,TRBV10-3,TRBD2,TRBJ2-2,TGTGCCATCAGTGAGCTAGCGGCGAACACCGGGGAGCTGTTTTTT,CAISELAANTGELFF
.,TRBV2,TRBD1,TRBJ2-1,TGTGCCAGCAGGGAGCAGACAGGGTTTTCTCTCGATGAGCAGTTCTTC,CASREQTGFSLDEQFF
.,TRBV12-3/TRBV12-4,TRBD2,TRBJ2-5,TGTGCCAGCAGTTTCACCATCCCCACTAGCGGGTATGGGACCCAGTACTTC,CASSFTIPTSGYGTQYF
.,TRBV7-7,TRBD2,TRBJ2-1,TGTGCTAGCAGCTTTTCGGCGGGAGGGCACAATGAGCAGTTCTTC,CASSFSAGGHNEQFF